This T cell receptor (beta chain) was captured in a study of blood T cell repertoires in COVID-19. CDR1 and CDR2 (germline): PRHDT, FYEKMQ (reference sequence). V was trimmed by 2 bases and J by 0 bases, leaving 11 bases between them. The CDR3 runs to 16 residues. Sequenced by immunoSEQ multiplex PCR; TCRdb stores in-frame clones only, minus some. Of a few hundred thousand clones in the sample, 80% to 90% were seen once. Recruitment covered 20 to 25 US areas and drew participants whose ages spanned roughly 18 to 90 years. Grouping used clinical history reported by participants in a survey and questionnaire.

The sequence came from a man aged 25-45 years who had recovered from COVID-19. Sequenced sample: PBMCs or T cells enriched from blood (not recorded which). This chain links TRBV13 with TRBJ2-1; D possibly corresponds to TRBD2 (6 bases). This CDR3 reads CASSLSAGSSYNEQFF. The CDR3 region has the DNA TGTGCCAGCAGCTTATCGGCGGGAAGCTCCTACAATGAGCAGTTCTTC.